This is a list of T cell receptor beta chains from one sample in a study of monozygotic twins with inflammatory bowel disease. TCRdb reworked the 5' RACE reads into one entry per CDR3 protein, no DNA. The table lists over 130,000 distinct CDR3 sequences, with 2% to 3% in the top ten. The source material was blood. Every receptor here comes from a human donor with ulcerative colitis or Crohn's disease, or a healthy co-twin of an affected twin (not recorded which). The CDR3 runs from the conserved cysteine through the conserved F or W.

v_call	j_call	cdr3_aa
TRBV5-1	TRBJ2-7	CASSLVNTRDRVGEQYF
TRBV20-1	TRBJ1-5	CSAEDHSPNSNQPQHF
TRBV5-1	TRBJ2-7	CASSIPTGGGRSEQYF
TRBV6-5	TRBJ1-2	CASSYTGQGIYGYTF
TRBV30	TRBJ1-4	CAWRVLRATNEKLFF
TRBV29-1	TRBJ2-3	CSGGESGGPDTQYF
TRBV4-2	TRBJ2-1	CASSRDRGTINNEQFF
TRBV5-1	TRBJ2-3	CASSLQGGDTDTQYF
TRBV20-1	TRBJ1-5	CSASRPSRDQPQHF
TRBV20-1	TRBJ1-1	CSARDLKGVLNTEAFF
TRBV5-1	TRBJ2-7	CASRPDSYEQYF
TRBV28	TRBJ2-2	CASSTGGENTGELFF
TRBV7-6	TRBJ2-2	CASSWDRPRVGELFF
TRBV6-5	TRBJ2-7	CASSYTGTGGGEQYF
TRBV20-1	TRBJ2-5	CSVPRQGGGSETQYF
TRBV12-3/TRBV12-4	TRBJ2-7	CASSLSPSHITYEQNF
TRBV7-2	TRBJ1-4	CASSPRTTGWKLFF
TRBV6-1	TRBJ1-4	CASSRRGINEKLFF
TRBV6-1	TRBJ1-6	CASSDLMDGYNSPLHF
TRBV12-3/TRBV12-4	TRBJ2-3	CASSLALGLGGGRLDTQYF
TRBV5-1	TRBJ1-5	CASSGGTGQPQHF
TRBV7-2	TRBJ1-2	CASSLEFYGYTF
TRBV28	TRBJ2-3	CASTGGQFTDTQYF
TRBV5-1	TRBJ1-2	CASSAEGASYGYTF
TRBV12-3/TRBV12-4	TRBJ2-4	CASSRLGQRLKNIQYF
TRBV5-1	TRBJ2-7	CASSLAGGKDYEQYF